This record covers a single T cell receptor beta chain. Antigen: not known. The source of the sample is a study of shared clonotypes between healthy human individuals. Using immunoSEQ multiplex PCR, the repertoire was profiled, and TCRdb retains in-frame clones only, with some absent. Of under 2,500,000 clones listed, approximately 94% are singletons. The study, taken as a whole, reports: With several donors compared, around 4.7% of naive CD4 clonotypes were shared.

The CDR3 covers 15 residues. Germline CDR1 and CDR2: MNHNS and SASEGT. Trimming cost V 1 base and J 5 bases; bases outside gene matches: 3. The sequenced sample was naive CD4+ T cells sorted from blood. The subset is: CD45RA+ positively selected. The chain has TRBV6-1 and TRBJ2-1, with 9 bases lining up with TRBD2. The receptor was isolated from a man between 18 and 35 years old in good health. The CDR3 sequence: CASSEVREGNNEQFF. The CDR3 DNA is TGTGCCAGCAGTGAAGTGCGGGAGGGGAACAATGAGCAGTTCTTC.